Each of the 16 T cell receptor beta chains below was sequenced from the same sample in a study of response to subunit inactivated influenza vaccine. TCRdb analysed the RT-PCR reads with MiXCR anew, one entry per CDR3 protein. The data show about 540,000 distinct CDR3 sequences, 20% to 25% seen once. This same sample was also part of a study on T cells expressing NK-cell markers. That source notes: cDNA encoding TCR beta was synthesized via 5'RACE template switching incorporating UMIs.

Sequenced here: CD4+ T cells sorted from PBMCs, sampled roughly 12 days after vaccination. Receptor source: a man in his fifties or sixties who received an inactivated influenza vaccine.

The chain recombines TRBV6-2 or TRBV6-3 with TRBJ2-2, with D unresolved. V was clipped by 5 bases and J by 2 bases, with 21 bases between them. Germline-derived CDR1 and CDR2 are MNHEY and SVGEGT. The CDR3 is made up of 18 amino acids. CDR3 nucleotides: TGTGCCAGCAGTATTACCCCCTACAAGATCTTTAACACCGGGGAGCTGTTTTTT. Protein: CASSITPYKIFNTGELFF.

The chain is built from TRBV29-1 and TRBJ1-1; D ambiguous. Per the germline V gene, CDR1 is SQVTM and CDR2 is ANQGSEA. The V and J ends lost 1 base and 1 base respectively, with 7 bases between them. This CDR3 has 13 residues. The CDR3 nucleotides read TGCAGCGTTGAAGGCCAGAAGAACACTGAAGCTTTCTTT. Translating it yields CSVEGQKNTEAFF.

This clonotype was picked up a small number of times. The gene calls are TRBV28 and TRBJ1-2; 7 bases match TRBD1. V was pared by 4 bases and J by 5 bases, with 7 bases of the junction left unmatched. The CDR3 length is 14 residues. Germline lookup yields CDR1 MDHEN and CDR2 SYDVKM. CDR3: CASSSPGQRYGYTF. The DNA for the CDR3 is TGTGCCAGCAGTTCGCCGGGACAGAGATATGGCTACACCTTC.

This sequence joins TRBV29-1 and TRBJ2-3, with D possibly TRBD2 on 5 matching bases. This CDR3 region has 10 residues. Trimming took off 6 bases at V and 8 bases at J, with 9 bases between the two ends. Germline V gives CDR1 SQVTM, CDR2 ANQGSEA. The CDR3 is CSVSEGTQYF. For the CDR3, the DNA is TGCAGCGTATCCGAGGGTACGCAGTATTTT.

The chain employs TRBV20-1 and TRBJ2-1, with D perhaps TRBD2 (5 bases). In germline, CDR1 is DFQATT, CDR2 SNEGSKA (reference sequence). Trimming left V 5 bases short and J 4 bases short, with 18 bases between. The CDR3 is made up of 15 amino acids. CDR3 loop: CSAQRPGLSYNEQFF. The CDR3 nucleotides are TGCAGTGCTCAACGCCCTGGACTTTCTTACAATGAGCAGTTCTTC.

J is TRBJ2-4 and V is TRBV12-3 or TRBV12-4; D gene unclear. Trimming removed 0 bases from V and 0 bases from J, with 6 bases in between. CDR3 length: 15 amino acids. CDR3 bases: TGTGCCAGCAGTTTAGCGGCTATAGCCAAAAACATTCAGTACTTC. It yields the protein CASSLAAIAKNIQYF.

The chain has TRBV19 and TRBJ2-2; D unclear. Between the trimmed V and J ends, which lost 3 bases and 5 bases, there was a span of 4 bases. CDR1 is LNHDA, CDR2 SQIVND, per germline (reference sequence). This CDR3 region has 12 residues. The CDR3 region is CASSMRTGELFF. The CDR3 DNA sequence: TGTGCCAGTAGTATGAGGACCGGGGAGCTGTTTTTT.

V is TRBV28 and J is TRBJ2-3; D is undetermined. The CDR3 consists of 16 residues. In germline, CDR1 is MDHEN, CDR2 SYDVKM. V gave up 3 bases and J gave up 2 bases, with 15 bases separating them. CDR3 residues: CASSFRLQGSTDTQYF. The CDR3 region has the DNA TGTGCCAGCAGTTTCCGACTCCAAGGATCCACAGATACGCAGTATTTT.

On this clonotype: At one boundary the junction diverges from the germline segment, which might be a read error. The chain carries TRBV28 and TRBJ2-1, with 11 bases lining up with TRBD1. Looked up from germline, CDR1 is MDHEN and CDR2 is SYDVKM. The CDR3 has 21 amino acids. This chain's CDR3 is CANSLSLRGQGALPIYNEQFF. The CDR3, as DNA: TGTGCCAACAGTTTGTCCCTGCGTGGACAGGGGGCGCTCCCAATATACAATGAGCAGTTCTTC.

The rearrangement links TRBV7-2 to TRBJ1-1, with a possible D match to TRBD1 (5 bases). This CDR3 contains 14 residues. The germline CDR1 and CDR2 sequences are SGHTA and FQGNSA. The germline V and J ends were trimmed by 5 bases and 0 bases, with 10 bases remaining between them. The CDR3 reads CASSTGGMNTEAFF. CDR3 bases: TGTGCCAGCAGCACAGGAGGAATGAACACTGAAGCTTTCTTT.

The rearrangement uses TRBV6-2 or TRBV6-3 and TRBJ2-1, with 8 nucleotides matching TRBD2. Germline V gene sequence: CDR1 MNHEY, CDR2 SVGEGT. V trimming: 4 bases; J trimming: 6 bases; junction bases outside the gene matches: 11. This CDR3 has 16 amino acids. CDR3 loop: CASSSTPGLDRNEQFF. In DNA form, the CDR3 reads TGTGCCAGCAGTTCAACTCCGGGACTAGATCGCAATGAGCAGTTCTTC.

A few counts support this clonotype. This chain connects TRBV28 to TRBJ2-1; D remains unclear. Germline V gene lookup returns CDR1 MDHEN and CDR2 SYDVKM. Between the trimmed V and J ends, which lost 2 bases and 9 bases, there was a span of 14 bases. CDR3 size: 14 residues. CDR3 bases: TGTGCCAGCAGTTTACCCGGTCGGGTAGGTGAGCAGTTCTTC. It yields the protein CASSLPGRVGEQFF.

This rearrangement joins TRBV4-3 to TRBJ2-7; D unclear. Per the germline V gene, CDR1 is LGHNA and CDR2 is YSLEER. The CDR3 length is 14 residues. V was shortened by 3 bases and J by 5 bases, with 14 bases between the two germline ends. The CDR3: CASSQASLWDEQYF. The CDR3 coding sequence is TGCGCCAGCAGCCAGGCGTCCTTGTGGGACGAGCAGTACTTC.

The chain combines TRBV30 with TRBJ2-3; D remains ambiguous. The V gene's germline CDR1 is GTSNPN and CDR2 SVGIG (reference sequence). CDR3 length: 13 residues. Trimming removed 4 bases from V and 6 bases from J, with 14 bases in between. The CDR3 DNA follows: TGTGCCTGGAAGCGCCCGCCCTCGGATACGCAGTATTTT. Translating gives CAWKRPPSDTQYF.

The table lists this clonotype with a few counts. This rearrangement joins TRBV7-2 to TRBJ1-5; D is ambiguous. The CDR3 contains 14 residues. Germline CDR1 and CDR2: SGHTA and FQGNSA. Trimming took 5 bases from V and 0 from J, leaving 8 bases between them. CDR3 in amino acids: CASSLKYSNQPQHF. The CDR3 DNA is TGTGCCAGCAGCCTCAAATATAGCAATCAGCCCCAGCATTTT.

CDR3 DNA sequence: TGTGCCAGCAGCTTACAGGCAGGGGATCAGCCCCAGCATTTT. It specifies CASSLQAGDQPQHF. The chain carries TRBV7-8 and TRBJ1-5, with a weak D call TRBD1 (6 bases). The CDR3 is made up of 14 amino acids. CDR1 SGHVS and CDR2 FQNEAQ come from the germline V gene. V lost 2 bases to trimming and J lost 5 bases, with 10 bases between them.